What follows are 12 T cell receptor beta chains derived from one specimen sequenced in a study of blood T cell repertoires in COVID-19. TCRdb's copy holds only in-frame clones and misses some; the assay was immunoSEQ multiplex PCR. The sample comprises about 200,000 clones, just under 90% of which are singletons, and roughly 4% rests with the top ten. Sequenced material: PBMCs or T cells enriched from blood (not recorded which). The receptors were gathered from a woman in her twenties or thirties with acute COVID-19.

V usage is TRBV24-1 and J usage is TRBJ1-6, with D unclear. With 4 bases removed from V and 3 bases from J, the gap between germline ends came to 6 bases. Germline CDR1 reads KGHDR; CDR2 reads SFDVKD. The CDR3 consists of 14 residues. The DNA of the CDR3 is TGTGCCACCAGTGACCAGAACTATAATTCACCCCTCCACTTT. This translates into CATSDQNYNSPLHF.

The chain employs TRBV7-6 and TRBJ1-2; D is undetermined. The CDR3 spans 16 residues. Germline-derived CDR1 and CDR2 are SGHVS and FNYEAQ. V was clipped by 1 base and J by 3 bases, with 15 bases between them. DNA for the CDR3: TGTGCCAGCAGCTTAGGGAGGTCTCCCCAACACTATGGCTACACCTTC. Protein product: CASSLGRSPQHYGYTF.

This sequence joins TRBV12-3 or TRBV12-4 and TRBJ1-2; 7 positions agree with TRBD1. The CDR3 is 12 residues long. Trimming at V came to 6 bases and at J to 4 bases, leaving 2 bases not matched to a gene. CDR3: CASRRTGYGYTF. DNA for the CDR3: TGTGCCAGCAGGAGGACAGGCTATGGCTACACCTTC.

The chain carries TRBV6-5 and TRBJ2-1, with a possible D match to TRBD1 (7 bases). With 6 bases removed from V and 4 bases from J, the gap between germline ends came to 16 bases. CDR1 MNHEY and CDR2 SVGAGI come from the germline V gene. The CDR3 is 15 amino acids. CDR3 coding DNA: TGTGCCAGCAGCAAATCCAGGGGGGAGTACAATGAGCAGTTCTTC. Protein: CASSKSRGEYNEQFF.

The DNA of the CDR3 is TGTGCCAGTAGTTTTTCGGCCCTGGAGGATTCACCCCTCCACTTT. This sequence encodes CASSFSALEDSPLHF. The gene calls are TRBV19 and TRBJ1-6, with no clear D. The CDR3 consists of 15 residues. Germline V CDR1 and CDR2: LNHDA, SQIVND (reference sequence). V gave up 5 bases and J gave up 8 bases, with 16 bases separating them.

This rearrangement joins TRBV5-1 to TRBJ1-2; 7 nucleotides agree with TRBD1. Germline CDR1 reads SGHRS; CDR2 reads YFSETQ. CDR3 length: 15 amino acids. V trimming: 2 bases; J trimming: 3 bases; junction bases outside the gene matches: 7. CDR3 region: CASSFLQTGDYGYTF. The CDR3 DNA sequence: TGCGCCAGCAGCTTCCTCCAAACAGGGGACTATGGCTACACCTTC.

The chain links TRBV5-1 to TRBJ2-2; D may be TRBD1 (7 bases). Trimming shortened V by 3 bases and J by 5 bases, and 11 bases separated the two germline ends. CDR3 length equals 14 residues. Germline lookup yields CDR1 SGHRS and CDR2 YFSETQ. Here the CDR3 DNA reads TGCGCCAGCAGCTGGGCAGGGGGGACCGGGGAGCTGTTTTTT. Protein sequence: CASSWAGGTGELFF.

The chain is built from TRBV12-3 or TRBV12-4 and TRBJ1-1; TRBD1 is a possible D gene (5 bases). V dropped 3 bases and J dropped 4 bases, with 9 bases sitting between them. The length of the CDR3 is 13 residues. This CDR3 reads CASSFGGGTEAFF. CDR3 in DNA: TGTGCCAGCAGTTTCGGGGGAGGCACTGAAGCTTTCTTT.

Only one count was recorded for this clone. This sequence joins TRBV7-2 and TRBJ1-2; 10 bases are shared with TRBD1. Germline CDR1 SGHTA, CDR2 FQGNSA. The trim removed 6 bases at V and 8 bases at J, leaving 9 bases unmatched. This CDR3 contains 14 residues. In DNA, the CDR3 is TGTGCCAGCAGACTGGGGACAGGGGCTGACGGCTACACCTTC. Translating it yields CASRLGTGADGYTF.

This clone was recorded a few times. J is TRBJ2-2 and V is TRBV27, with D possibly matching TRBD2 (6 bases). V was shortened by 0 bases and J by 5 bases, with 10 bases between the two germline ends. CDR1 MNHEY and CDR2 SMNVEV come from the germline V gene (reference sequence). The CDR3 length is 15 residues. The CDR3 DNA reads as TGTGCCAGCAGTTTATCCCCTCTAGCGACCGGGGAGCTGTTTTTT. This translates into CASSLSPLATGELFF.

This chain joins TRBV13 and TRBJ1-2, with D perhaps TRBD1 (6 bases). The germline V gene has CDR1 PRHDT and CDR2 FYEKMQ (reference sequence). Trimming cost V 6 bases and J 4 bases, with 18 bases left between them. The CDR3 has 15 amino acids. CDR3 in amino acids: CASSSPRGGAYGYTF. CDR3 DNA sequence: TGTGCCAGCAGTTCTCCGAGGGGGGGCGCCTATGGCTACACCTTC. The whole variable domain, filled in from reference TRBV13 and TRBJ1-2, reads AAGVIQSPRHLIKEKRETATLKCYPIPRHDTVYWYQQGPGQDPQFLISFYEKMQSDKGSIPDRFSAQQFSDYHSELNMSSLELGDSALYFCASSSPRGGAYGYTFGSGTRLTVV.

This chain connects TRBV6-5 to TRBJ1-5; 8 nucleotides align to TRBD1. This CDR3 is built from 14 residues. Germline-derived CDR1 and CDR2 are MNHEY and SVGAGI. Trimming cost V 6 bases and J 4 bases; bases outside gene matches: 5. In nucleotides, the CDR3 is TGTGCCAGCAGCCCAGGGGGCCCGAATCAGCCCCAGCATTTT. Its protein product is CASSPGGPNQPQHF.